This T cell receptor beta chain was captured in a study of control samples from healthy donors and cancer patients. On this clone: An end of the junction differs from the germline gene, which may be a read error.

Measured with immunoSEQ multiplex PCR; TCRdb has only the in-frame clones, and not every one. In the table there are roughly 84,000 clones, about nine tenths of which are singletons. The sequencing input was blood. This TCR came from a man aged 50 or older in good health.

The CDR3 spells CASGTSGSLPGTSF. As DNA, the CDR3 is TGTGCCAGCGGTACCTCAGGGTCCCTTCCCGGGACCTCCTTT. V is TRBV7-9 and J is TRBJ1-4; D is perhaps TRBD1 (5 bases). Germline values: CDR1 SEHNR, CDR2 FQNEAQ (reference sequence). CDR3 size: 14 residues.